One and the same sample provided the 27 T cell receptor beta chains below, sequenced in a study of blood T cell repertoires in COVID-19 (TCRdb year 2020). Library construction relied on the immunoSEQ multiplex PCR assay. TCRdb re-hosts the immuneACCESS table, in-frame sequences only. Its copies lack some clones; in the studies checked, an unresolved V gene accounts for under half of them, and the cause for the rest is not known. Across this sample there are some 130,000 clones, with roughly three quarters seen only once. The ten most abundant clones make up approximately 2% of the sample. The sample was peripheral blood. All receptors come from a woman aged 70-85 years with acute or convalescent COVID-19.

The chain employs TRBV11-2 and TRBJ2-2; a weak D match, TRBD1 (6 bases). The CDR3 is made up of 14 amino acids. Trimming shortened V by 4 bases and J by 5 bases, and 11 bases separated the two germline ends. The germline gives CDR1 SGHAT, CDR2 FQNNGV. The CDR3 sequence: CASSYLRGTGELFF. CDR3 in DNA: TGTGCCAGCAGCTACCTCAGGGGAACCGGGGAGCTGTTTTTT.

The J gene is TRBJ2-7, the V gene TRBV11-3, with D unresolved. CDR3 length equals 12 residues. The V gene lost 5 bases and the J gene lost 5 bases, with 10 bases spanning the gap. Per germline, CDR1 SGHNT and CDR2 YENEEA. Here the CDR3 reads CASSQTRDEQYF. CDR3 bases: TGTGCCAGCAGCCAGACCCGGGACGAGCAGTACTTC.

This clone appeared a few times. The gene calls are TRBV28 and TRBJ1-2, with 7 bases lining up with TRBD1. V shed 0 bases, J shed 6 bases, and the junction held 7 bases outside the gene matches. Germline V CDR1 and CDR2: MDHEN, SYDVKM. The CDR3 has 15 amino acids. CDR3 sequence reads: CASSLWVRGTDGYTF. The DNA for the CDR3 is TGTGCCAGCAGTTTATGGGTAAGGGGGACAGATGGCTACACCTTC.

The chain couples TRBV7-8 to TRBJ2-7, with D perhaps TRBD1 (5 bases). The CDR3 runs to 14 residues. Germline assignment: CDR1 SGHVS and CDR2 FQNEAQ. The V end lost 0 bases, the J end lost 1 base, and 7 bases lay between the germline ends. The CDR3 loop reads CASSLAHRSYEQYF. The CDR3 region has the DNA TGTGCCAGCAGCTTAGCTCACAGGTCCTACGAGCAGTACTTC.

This clone has only a few counts. The gene calls are TRBV7-4 and TRBJ1-5; D might be TRBD1 (5 bases). Germline V lookup: CDR1 SGHVT, CDR2 SQSDAQ. V lost 2 bases to trimming and J lost 7 bases, with 15 bases between them. This CDR3 contains 15 residues. The CDR3 spells CASSLSARVWQPQHF. In DNA, the CDR3 is TGTGCCAGCAGCTTATCCGCCAGGGTTTGGCAGCCCCAGCATTTT.

On this clone itself: The identical CDR3 is also encoded by other nucleotide sequences in the sample. The chain has TRBV7-2 and TRBJ2-3, with D unresolved. The V end lost 1 base, the J end lost 2 bases, and 7 bases lay between the germline ends. This CDR3 region has 14 residues. Per germline, CDR1 SGHTA and CDR2 FQGNSA. The CDR3 is CASSLGLNTDTQYF. The DNA for the CDR3 is TGTGCCAGCAGCTTAGGTCTTAACACAGATACGCAGTATTTT. Complete variable domain (other parts from reference TRBV7-2 and TRBJ2-3): GAGVSQSPSNKVTEKGKDVELRCDPISGHTALYWYRQSLGQGLEFLIYFQGNSAPDKSGLPSDRFSAERTGGSVSTLTIQRTQQEDSAVYLCASSLGLNTDTQYFGPGTRLTVL.

J is TRBJ1-4 and V is TRBV2, with D possibly TRBD1 on 5 matching bases. The V gene's germline CDR1 is SNHLY and CDR2 FYNNEI. Trimming removed 3 bases at V and 7 bases at J, with 15 bases between. The CDR3 is 15 amino acids. Written as DNA, the CDR3 is TGTGCCAGCAGTGATATGACAGCGGGAGGTGAAAAACTGTTTTTT. This encodes CASSDMTAGGEKLFF. The whole variable domain, remainder taken from reference TRBV2 and TRBJ1-4, is EPEVTQTPSHQVTQMGQEVILRCVPISNHLYFYWYRQILGQKVEFLVSFYNNEISEKSEIFDDQFSVERPDGSNFTLKIRSTKLEDSAMYFCASSDMTAGGEKLFFGSGTQLSVL.

The chain combines TRBV2 with TRBJ2-3, with 14 bases identical to TRBD2. Trimming took 4 bases from V and 4 from J; bases not matched to a gene: 4. This CDR3 spans 16 amino acids. CDR1 is SNHLY and CDR2 is FYNNEI in the germline V gene. The CDR3 bases are TGTGCCAGCAGTGGAGGGACTAGCGGGAGAGCAGATACGCAGTATTTT. Encoded protein: CASSGGTSGRADTQYF. The full variable domain, rest sourced from reference TRBV2 and TRBJ2-3, is EPEVTQTPSHQVTQMGQEVILRCVPISNHLYFYWYRQILGQKVEFLVSFYNNEISEKSEIFDDQFSVERPDGSNFTLKIRSTKLEDSAMYFCASSGGTSGRADTQYFGPGTRLTVL.

The chain recombines TRBV7-8 with TRBJ2-5, with 8 bases matching TRBD2. The CDR3 loop spans 15 amino acids. V trimming: 1 base; J trimming: 4 bases; junction bases outside the gene matches: 5. Germline V gives CDR1 SGHVS, CDR2 FQNEAQ. In nucleotides, the CDR3 is TGTGCCAGCAGCTTAGTAATCCGGGAGGGAGAGACCCAGTACTTC. This codes for CASSLVIREGETQYF.

This rearrangement joins TRBV18 to TRBJ2-4; no definite D call. The CDR3 contains 14 residues. Germline CDR1 is KGHSH and CDR2 is LQKENI. Trimming took off 0 bases at V and 3 bases at J, with 6 bases between the two ends. The CDR3 loop is CASSPPQSKNIQYF. In DNA form, the CDR3 reads TGTGCCAGCTCACCACCACAGAGCAAAAACATTCAGTACTTC.

The CDR3 spells CASGGQGLFQPQHF. The CDR3 DNA reads as TGTGCCAGCGGAGGACAGGGCTTATTTCAGCCCCAGCATTTT. The genes are TRBV2 and TRBJ1-5, with TRBD1 identical over 8 bases. CDR1 is SNHLY and CDR2 is FYNNEI in the germline V gene. The trim removed 8 bases at V and 6 bases at J, leaving 9 bases unmatched. The CDR3 length is 14 residues.

The J gene is TRBJ1-1, the V gene TRBV7-2; D is unresolved. This CDR3 spans 14 amino acids. Trimming cost V 5 bases and J 0 bases, with 10 bases left between them. CDR1 SGHTA and CDR2 FQGNSA come from the germline V gene. CDR3 DNA sequence: TGTGCCAGCAGCCTTGACACACTGAACACTGAAGCTTTCTTT. Translated, it gives CASSLDTLNTEAFF.

V usage is TRBV6-5 and J usage is TRBJ1-5; maybe TRBD1 (6 bases). CDR1 is MNHEY and CDR2 is SVGAGI in the germline V gene. Trimming pared 0 bases from V and 2 bases from J, leaving 8 bases between. The CDR3 sequence is 15 residues long. In DNA, the CDR3 is TGTGCCAGCAGTTACTCGGGACATGGCAATCAGCCCCAGCATTTT. Translation: CASSYSGHGNQPQHF.

This clone was detected a few times. The chain links TRBV5-5 to TRBJ2-3, with a possible D match to TRBD2 (5 bases). V dropped 4 bases and J dropped 1 base, with 13 bases sitting between them. Germline CDR1 is SGHKS and CDR2 is YYEKEE (reference sequence). The CDR3 runs to 15 residues. DNA for the CDR3: TGTGCCAGCAGCCGGACTTCGAGCGGCACAGATACGCAGTATTTT. Translated: CASSRTSSGTDTQYF.

The rearrangement uses TRBV18 and TRBJ1-1; no clear D. Germline-derived CDR1 and CDR2 are KGHSH and LQKENI. The CDR3 runs 13 residues. V was clipped by 1 base and J by 3 bases, with 6 bases between them. CDR3: CASSPREDTEAFF. CDR3 sequence (DNA): TGTGCCAGCTCACCACGCGAAGACACTGAAGCTTTCTTT.

This chain links TRBV9 with TRBJ2-5; 11 bases map to TRBD1. The CDR3 has 15 amino acids. Germline CDR1 and CDR2: SGDLS and YYNGEE. V shed 2 bases, J shed 8 bases, and the junction held 8 bases outside the gene matches. The CDR3 DNA reads as TGTGCCAGCAGCGTTGGACAGGGGGCCCACTCCACCCAGTACTTC. Protein sequence: CASSVGQGAHSTQYF.

The chain couples TRBV5-1 to TRBJ1-1, with D unclear. Deletions cut 3 bases from V and 5 bases from J, with 8 bases between. Germline CDR1 is SGHRS and CDR2 is YFSETQ. CDR3 length equals 12 residues. The CDR3 DNA sequence: TGCGCCAGCAGCTCCCCCTCTACTGAAGCTTTCTTT. This translates into CASSSPSTEAFF.

The genes are TRBV7-9 and TRBJ2-2; D possibly uses TRBD1 or TRBD2 (6 bases each). The CDR3 consists of 15 residues. V was clipped by 5 bases and J by 5 bases, with 15 bases between them. Germline CDR1 SEHNR, CDR2 FQNEAQ (reference sequence). The CDR3 here is CASSRGAEFTGELFF. In DNA, the CDR3 is TGTGCCAGCAGCAGGGGGGCAGAATTTACCGGGGAGCTGTTTTTT.

This clone was seen once. The V call is TRBV10-3, the J call TRBJ1-5; D uncertain. This CDR3 spans 14 amino acids. Deletions cut 6 bases from V and 5 bases from J, with 14 bases between. The germline CDR1 and CDR2 sequences are ENHRY and SYGVKD. This CDR3 reads CAISASPVDQPQHF. CDR3 nucleotides: TGTGCCATCAGCGCAAGCCCCGTCGATCAGCCCCAGCATTTT.

CDR3 in DNA: TGTGCCAGCAGACTTAACAATGAGCAGTTCTTC. This encodes CASRLNNEQFF. V and J are TRBV12-3 or TRBV12-4 and TRBJ2-1; D is undetermined. CDR3 length: 11 amino acids. V was trimmed by 6 bases and J by 5 bases, leaving 5 bases between them.

The rearrangement links TRBV7-9 to TRBJ1-2; D gene ambiguous. Looked up from germline, CDR1 is SEHNR and CDR2 is FQNEAQ (reference sequence). Trimming pared 2 bases from V and 0 bases from J, leaving 10 bases between. The CDR3 covers 15 residues. The CDR3 protein is CASSLYPGSNYGYTF. The DNA for the CDR3 is TGTGCCAGCAGCTTATATCCGGGGTCTAACTATGGCTACACCTTC.

V and J are TRBV3-1 (or the pseudogene TRBV3-2) and TRBJ2-2; TRBD2 agrees at 10 bases. The CDR3 runs to 14 residues. Germline loops: CDR1 LGHDT, CDR2 YNNKEL (reference sequence). V lost 2 bases and J lost 8; bases outside the gene matches: 2. The CDR3 DNA reads as TGTGCCAGCAGCCAAAGGACTAGCGGAGGGGAGCTGTTTTTT. It specifies CASSQRTSGGELFF.

V usage is TRBV6-1 and J usage is TRBJ2-7; TRBD2 matches 9 bases. V lost 3 bases to trimming and J lost 2 bases; unmatched junction nucleotides: 5. The CDR3 is 15 amino acids. Germline V gene lookup returns CDR1 MNHNS and CDR2 SASEGT. The DNA of the CDR3 is TGTGCCAGCAGTGAGGATGTAGCGGGGGCCTACGAGCAGTACTTC. Protein: CASSEDVAGAYEQYF.

The chain carries TRBV20-1 and TRBJ1-1; possible D gene TRBD1, 5 bases. CDR1 is DFQATT, CDR2 SNEGSKA, per germline (reference sequence). Trimming removed 3 bases from V and 1 base from J, with 21 bases in between. This CDR3 is 17 amino acids long. The CDR3 coding sequence is TGCAGTGCTAGTGGGATTGACCAGGACACCCGGAACACTGAAGCTTTCTTT. It codes for CSASGIDQDTRNTEAFF.

The chain has TRBV11-2 and TRBJ1-6; D is uncertain. The CDR3 length is 14 residues. Trimming took off 1 base at V and 7 bases at J, with 8 bases between the two ends. Germline CDR1 and CDR2: SGHAT and FQNNGV. The CDR3 nucleotides are TGTGCCAGCAGCTTAGGAGGGAAGAATTCACCCCTCCACTTT. This codes for CASSLGGKNSPLHF.

The chain is built from TRBV24-1 and TRBJ2-2; a weak D match, TRBD1 (6 bases). Trimming cost V 12 bases and J 2 bases, with 12 bases left between them. The CDR3 has 13 residues. CDR1 and CDR2 (germline): KGHDR, SFDVKD. The CDR3 nucleotides are TGTGCCTCCCGGGACACCAACACCGGGGAGCTGTTTTTT. Encoded protein: CASRDTNTGELFF.

This rearrangement joins TRBV5-1 to TRBJ2-3; 9 positions match TRBD2. There are 14 residues in the CDR3. Germline V gene data show CDR1 as SGHRS and CDR2 as YFSETQ. The J segment lost 2 bases and the V segment lost 6 bases, leaving 4 bases of the junction unmatched. The CDR3 bases are TGCGCCAGCACGACTAGCGGTTCCACAGATACGCAGTATTTT. Protein product: CASTTSGSTDTQYF.